A selection of T cell receptor beta chains follows, all from one sample in a study of spatial heterogeneity in lung cancer. TCRdb reprocessed the 5' RACE reads via MiXCR and lists one record per CDR3 protein. Of about 45,000 distinct CDR3 sequences detected, 12% appear once; the ten largest clones hold roughly 40%. Sequenced material: PBMCs, taken at surgery. Receptors were obtained from a female donor with early-stage non-small cell lung cancer. Each CDR3 is given with its conserved first and last residue. The D gene is left open where the match is weak. The size of a clone is reported for some rows only, either as once, few or many, or as a class for expanded clones.

J gene,clone size,V gene,D gene,CDR3 length,CDR3 DNA,CDR3 protein
TRBJ2-2,many,TRBV7-8,TRBD1,16,TGTGCCAGCAGCTTATCCCAGGGGGCGCGCACCGGGGAGCTGTTTTTT,CASSLSQGARTGELFF
TRBJ2-1,few,TRBV7-2,TRBD2,14,TGTGCCAGCAGCCTCGGGACTAGCGACAATGAGCAGTTCTTC,CASSLGTSDNEQFF
TRBJ2-1,few,TRBV11-2,.,11,TGTGCCAGCAGGTCCGGAAATGAGCAGTTCTTC,CASRSGNEQFF
TRBJ2-4,.,TRBV13,.,13,TGTGCCAGCAGCTTAGGGCAGGGCAACATTCAGTACTTC,CASSLGQGNIQYF
TRBJ1-1,many,TRBV2,TRBD1,12,TGTGCCAGCAGGGTTACAGGGGGTGAAGCTTTCTTT,CASRVTGGEAFF
TRBJ2-6,few,TRBV5-1,.,14,TGCGCCAGCAAAGCGTTGACTGGGGCCAACGTCCTGACTTTC,CASKALTGANVLTF
TRBJ2-7,many,TRBV18,.,13,TGTGCCAGCTCATCCGGGGCGAACTACGAGCAGTACTTC,CASSSGANYEQYF
TRBJ1-3,many,TRBV20-1,.,14,TGCAGTGCAAACCTGGGAGACGCTGGAAACACCATATATTTT,CSANLGDAGNTIYF
TRBJ2-7,many,TRBV29-1,TRBD1,13,TGCAGCGTTGTGGAACAGGGGGTCGGCGAGCAGTACTTC,CSVVEQGVGEQYF
TRBJ1-5,few,TRBV27,.,15,TGTGCCAGCAGTTCACTCAGGGGTGGAACTCAGCCCCAGCATTTT,CASSSLRGGTQPQHF
TRBJ1-5,.,TRBV20-1,.,15,TGCAGTGCTAGTCCTTCGGACTATAGCAATCAGCCCCAGCATTTT,CSASPSDYSNQPQHF
TRBJ1-1,few,TRBV6-2/TRBV6-3,.,14,TGTGCCAGCAGTGCGATGGGAGGGGACACTGAAGCTTTCTTT,CASSAMGGDTEAFF
TRBJ2-2,.,TRBV12-3/TRBV12-4,TRBD1,14,TGTGCCAGCAGTTACAGGGGAGACACCGGGGAGCTGTTTTTT,CASSYRGDTGELFF
TRBJ2-5,.,TRBV6-5,TRBD1,17,TGTGCCAGCAGTTACTCGCCGACAGGGCCGAATCAAGAGACCCAGTACTTC,CASSYSPTGPNQETQYF